This TCR beta chain was retrieved from a study of blood T cell repertoires in COVID-19. Data came from immunoSEQ multiplex PCR; TCRdb stores just in-frame clones and leaves some out. Of 390,000 or so clones in the sample, roughly 89% are singletons; the top ten hold around 7%. This CDR3 comprises 15 residues. Germline CDR1 and CDR2: MNHEY and SVGAGI. Trimming cost V 6 bases and J 2 bases; bases outside gene matches: 7. The material sequenced was peripheral blood. This clonotype was obtained from a man aged 18 to 29 with active or convalescent COVID-19. The chain is built from TRBV6-5 and TRBJ1-5; 7 bases fit TRBD1. CDR3 sequence: CASRPRTGGNQPQHF. The CDR3 nucleotides are TGTGCCAGCAGACCCAGGACAGGAGGCAATCAGCCCCAGCATTTT.